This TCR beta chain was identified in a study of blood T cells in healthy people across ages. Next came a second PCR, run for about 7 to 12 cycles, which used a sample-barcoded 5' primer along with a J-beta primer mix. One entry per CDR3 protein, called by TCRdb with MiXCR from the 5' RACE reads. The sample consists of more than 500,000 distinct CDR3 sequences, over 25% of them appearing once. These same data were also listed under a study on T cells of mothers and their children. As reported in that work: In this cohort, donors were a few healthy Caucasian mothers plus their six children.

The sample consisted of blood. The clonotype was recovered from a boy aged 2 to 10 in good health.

CDR3 region: CSARIGDWNTEAFF. The CDR3 bases are TGCAGTGCACGCATCGGGGACTGGAACACTGAAGCTTTCTTT. The chain is built from TRBV20-1 and TRBJ1-1; perhaps TRBD1 as D (5 bases). The ends were cut back, 6 bases at V and 1 base at J, with 15 bases in the middle. The CDR3 contains 14 residues. CDR1 is DFQATT and CDR2 is SNEGSKA in the germline V gene (reference sequence).